The rows below give T cell receptor beta chains drawn from one sample of a study of OX40 agonist ivuxolimab in advanced cancers. Sequencing used immunoSEQ multiplex PCR; TCRdb keeps in-frame clones, though not all of them. This table holds some 42,000 clones, roughly 84% found once. Sequencing was performed on CD4+ or CD8+ T cells sorted from blood, taken in a trial of the OX40 agonist ivuxolimab. The receptors shown here come from an adult with an advanced solid tumor such as melanoma, head and neck, liver or kidney cancer. Both conserved end residues are part of each CDR3. The D gene is left open where the match is weak. Not every row has a clone size; where given, it reads once, few, many or a size class.

>TRBJ2-5|NA|TRBV28|TRBD2
TGTGCCAGCAGTCCCGGGACTAGCGGGGGGGCTGAGACCCAGTACTTC
CASSPGTSGGAETQYF
>TRBJ2-3|once|TRBV14|NA
TGTGCCAGCAGCCAAGATCAGCTGGCAGATACGCAGTATTTT
CASSQDQLADTQYF
>TRBJ1-1|few|TRBV7-9|NA
TGTGCCAGCAGCTCCGGACCGGGGCGTGAAGCTTTCTTT
CASSSGPGREAFF
>TRBJ1-1|few|TRBV7-3|NA
TGTGCCAGCAGCTCCGGACAAGAAGCTTTCTTT
CASSSGQEAFF
>TRBJ1-6|NA|TRBV7-3|NA
TGTGCCAGCAGCCCCGGGCCTGATTCACCCCTCCACTTT
CASSPGPDSPLHF
>TRBJ1-1|NA|TRBV5-1|NA
TGCGCCAGCAAAAGGGGCCTGGGAGGGAAGAACACTGAAGCTTTCTTT
CASKRGLGGKNTEAFF
>TRBJ1-4|NA|TRBV5-4|NA
TGTGCCAGCTCCGAGGGGGTCGGGACTAATGAAAAACTGTTTTTT
CASSEGVGTNEKLFF
>TRBJ2-3|NA|TRBV2|NA
TGTGCCAGCAGTAGAGGGGTGGAGCCCCCAGATACGCAGTATTTT
CASSRGVEPPDTQYF
>TRBJ1-1|NA|TRBV19|NA
TGTGCCAGTAGTATTGGGGCAGGGATCACTGAAGCTTTCTTT
CASSIGAGITEAFF
>TRBJ1-1|NA|TRBV18|NA
TGTGCCAGCTCACCAACCGTAAGGGGCACTGAAGCTTTCTTT
CASSPTVRGTEAFF
>TRBJ2-2|NA|TRBV7-8|TRBD2
TGTGCCAGCAGCTCCGGACTAGCTCCCGCCGGGGAGCTGTTTTTT
CASSSGLAPAGELFF
>TRBJ2-4|NA|TRBV5-6|NA
TGTGCCAGCAGCTTGGGCGGCGAAAACATTCAGTACTTC
CASSLGGENIQYF
>TRBJ1-1|NA|TRBV7-6|TRBD1
TGTGCCAGCAGCCCCTACGGGGGGACAGGCCCTGAAGCTTTCTTT
CASSPYGGTGPEAFF
>TRBJ1-4|NA|TRBV27|TRBD1
TGTGCCAGCAGTTTAGGGGCCGGACAGGGGAGTGAAAAACTGTTTTTT
CASSLGAGQGSEKLFF
>TRBJ2-3|once|TRBV7-9|NA
TGTGCCAGCAGCTTAGGTGACAGCACAGATACGCAGTATTTT
CASSLGDSTDTQYF
>TRBJ1-1|NA|TRBV27|NA
TGTGCCAGCAGTTTAGAGGGGGTAAGGAACACTGAAGCTTTCTTT
CASSLEGVRNTEAFF
>TRBJ2-7|few|TRBV11-1|NA
TGTGCCAGCAGCTTGGGTACACAGGGTTACGAGCAGTACTTC
CASSLGTQGYEQYF
>TRBJ1-1|once|TRBV2|TRBD1
TGTGCCAGCAGTGAAGTAACCGGGACAGGGACTGAAGCTTTCTTT
CASSEVTGTGTEAFF
>TRBJ2-1|NA|TRBV11-2|TRBD1
TGTGCCAGCAGCCTCGGGACAGGGGGTCTAAATGAGCAGTTCTTC
CASSLGTGGLNEQFF
>TRBJ2-3|NA|TRBV7-3|NA
TGTGCCAGCAGCTCGCTGGCGGGGACAGATACGCAGTATTTT
CASSSLAGTDTQYF
>TRBJ2-5|NA|TRBV9|NA
TGTGCCAGCAGCGTAGAAGCGTCGCAAGAGACCCAGTACTTC
CASSVEASQETQYF
>TRBJ2-2|NA|TRBV7-9|NA
TGTGCCAGCAGTTCGGACCTACTAACTCCCGGGGAGCTGTTTTTT
CASSSDLLTPGELFF
>TRBJ2-5|once|TRBV6-7|TRBD2
TGTGCCAGCAGTTCCTGGACTAGCGGGGGGACACAAGAGACCCAGTACTTC
CASSSWTSGGTQETQYF
>TRBJ1-1|NA|TRBV4-1|NA
TGCGCCAGCAGCCAAGAGGGGCCAGGTACTATGAACACTGAAGCTTTCTTT
CASSQEGPGTMNTEAFF
>TRBJ2-7|NA|TRBV7-9|NA
TGTGCCAGCAGCAACCATGGGGCAGGAAACTACGAGCAGTACTTC
CASSNHGAGNYEQYF
>TRBJ2-2|NA|TRBV5-1|NA
TGCGCCAGCAGCGCTCTCCCGGGGCCGTTCGGCGGGGAGCTGTTTTTT
CASSALPGPFGGELFF
>TRBJ1-1|once|TRBV4-3|TRBD1
TGCGCCAGCAGCCAGGGACAGGGGGCGCGTACCGCTGAAGCTTTCTTT
CASSQGQGARTAEAFF
>TRBJ1-6|NA|TRBV18|NA
TGTGCCAGCTCACCACCTCCGTGGGAAAGCTCCTATAATTCACCCCTCCACTTT
CASSPPPWESSYNSPLHF
>TRBJ1-5|NA|TRBV9|TRBD1
TGTGCCAGCAGCGTAGGACAGGGCCTTAATGAACCCCAGCATTTT
CASSVGQGLNEPQHF
>TRBJ2-3|NA|TRBV21-1|NA
TGTGCCAGCAGCAGCGGGGGGACAAGCACAGATACGCAGTATTTT
CASSSGGTSTDTQYF
>TRBJ1-2|NA|TRBV9|NA
TGTGCCAGCAGCGAGGGTGTTTCGGGGGGTAACTATGGCTACACCTTC
CASSEGVSGGNYGYTF
>TRBJ2-3|NA|TRBV28|TRBD2
TGTGCCAGCAGTTTACCGGCGGGGGGCTTCACAGATACGCAGTATTTT
CASSLPAGGFTDTQYF
>TRBJ1-6|few|TRBV7-6|NA
TGTGCCAGCAGCACCGGGACTCCCATTGAGTCCCTCCACTTT
CASSTGTPIESLHF
>TRBJ1-1|NA|TRBV6-5|NA
TGTGCCAGCAGTTACTCGGTTTACACTGAAGCTTTCTTT
CASSYSVYTEAFF
>TRBJ1-3|NA|TRBV4-2|NA
TGTGCCAGCAGCCAAGAGACCGAATCTGGAAACACCATATATTTT
CASSQETESGNTIYF
>TRBJ2-2|NA|TRBV19|NA
TGTGCCAGTAGTCCAAGTGAGGGGGGGTGGAACACCGGGGAGCTGTTTTTT
CASSPSEGGWNTGELFF
>TRBJ1-1|NA|TRBV10-1|NA
TGCGCCAGCAGTGAGAAGAGGGGACGCACTGAAGCTTTCTTT
CASSEKRGRTEAFF
>TRBJ2-2|NA|TRBV9|TRBD2
TGTGCCAGCAGCGTGGGACTAGGGCCCGGGGAGCTGTTTTTT
CASSVGLGPGELFF
>TRBJ2-3|NA|TRBV6-6|TRBD1
TGTGCCAGCAGTTACACAGGGACAGGGGGAGATACGCAGTATTTT
CASSYTGTGGDTQYF
>TRBJ2-3|NA|TRBV19|TRBD1
TGTGCCAGTATCGGGACAGGGGGCACAGATACGCAGTATTTT
CASIGTGGTDTQYF
>TRBJ1-5|NA|TRBV6-1|NA
TGTGCCAGCAGTCGCCGGGCGGGTCAGCCCCAGCATTTT
CASSRRAGQPQHF
>TRBJ2-7|NA|TRBV5-3|NA
TGTGCCAGCAGCCAAGAGTCGAGCGAGGAGCAGTACTTC
CASSQESSEEQYF
>TRBJ1-6|NA|TRBV19|NA
TGTGCCAGTAGTATTTCCCTCCGAGGGACTCCGCTCTATTCACCCCTCCACTTT
CASSISLRGTPLYSPLHF
>TRBJ2-7|NA|TRBV7-3|TRBD1
TGTGCCAGCAGCTTCTTACCAGGGGGTGAGGAGCAGTACTTC
CASSFLPGGEEQYF
>TRBJ2-7|NA|TRBV5-6|NA
TGTGCCAGCAGCTTCTCAGGGTCCGAGCAGTACTTC
CASSFSGSEQYF
>TRBJ2-1|NA|TRBV12-2|NA
TGTGCCAGCAGCTCTCTGGGCTCCAACAATGAGCAGTTCTTC
CASSSLGSNNEQFF
>TRBJ2-3|NA|TRBV28|NA
TGTGCCAGCAGTTTACCTTGGGGGCGGGCCAGTACAGATACGCAGTATTTT
CASSLPWGRASTDTQYF
>TRBJ1-1|NA|TRBV6-6|NA
TGTGCCAGCAGTTTAGCTTGGAACACTGAAGCTTTCTTT
CASSLAWNTEAFF
>TRBJ2-1|NA|TRBV9|TRBD2
TGTGCCAGCAGCGCTTCTAGCGGGGGGGCGAATGAGCAGTTCTTC
CASSASSGGANEQFF
>TRBJ2-2|NA|TRBV6-1|TRBD1
TGTGCCCTTCAGGGGGCGCACACCGGGGAGCTGTTTTTT
CALQGAHTGELFF
>TRBJ1-6|NA|TRBV7-9|NA
TGTGCCAGCAGCACTGGGACCGGGAGAAATTCACCCCTCCACTTT
CASSTGTGRNSPLHF
>TRBJ2-7|NA|TRBV28|TRBD1
TGTGCCAGCAGTTTAGTAAACAGGGGGAATTACGAGCAGTACTTC
CASSLVNRGNYEQYF